Listed here are 16 T cell receptor beta chains from one sample, sequenced in a study of radiation and T cells in renal cell carcinoma. Clones were read by immunoSEQ multiplex PCR, and TCRdb kept only the in-frame ones, dropping some. The table shows under 200,000 clones, with 88% occurring only once. The time point was: blood 4 weeks post-SBRT, at nephrectomy. Treatment reported: 15 Gy SBRT to primary tumor, nephrectomy 4 weeks later. Sequenced material: blood, taken from a patient whose treatment included radiotherapy and nephrectomy. All receptors come from a woman aged 45-65 years with renal cell carcinoma.

As regards this clone: This could be a read error, since a much larger clone is one nucleotide away. V gene TRBV5-1 combines with J gene TRBJ2-2; D gene uncertain. The ends were cut back, 3 bases at V and 1 base at J, with 4 bases in the middle. The CDR3 totals 13 residues. Germline CDR1 SGHRS, CDR2 YFSETQ. The CDR3 DNA follows: TGCGCCAGCAGCTCGGGGAACACCGGGGAGCTGTTTTTT. Translating gives CASSSGNTGELFF. The whole variable domain, remainder taken from reference TRBV5-1 and TRBJ2-2, is KAGVTQTPRYLIKTRGQQVTLSCSPISGHRSVSWYQQTPGQGLQFLFEYFSETQRNKGNFPGRFSGRQFSNSRSEMNVSTLELGDSALYLCASSSGNTGELFFGEGSRLTVL.

The chain is built from TRBV7-2 and TRBJ2-5; 12 nucleotides match TRBD2. In germline, CDR1 is SGHTA, CDR2 FQGNSA. The CDR3 is made up of 16 amino acids. The ends lost 5 bases at V and 10 bases at J; junction bases unmatched: 14. In nucleotides, the CDR3 is TGTGCCAGCAGCCTCAGACTAGCGGGGGCCCGGCTGGGCCAGTACTTC. Amino acids: CASSLRLAGARLGQYF.

CDR3 DNA: TGTGCCAGCAGCGTAGGTCCGGGGGGGCAAGAGACCCAGTACTTC. As protein: CASSVGPGGQETQYF. This sequence joins TRBV9 and TRBJ2-5; 8 bases line up with TRBD2. This CDR3 is 15 amino acids long. Germline V gene lookup returns CDR1 SGDLS and CDR2 YYNGEE. V dropped 0 bases and J dropped 2; count of bases not matched to a gene: 3.

The gene calls are TRBV11-2 and TRBJ1-2, with 12 bases that match TRBD1. The V segment lost 1 base and the J segment 10 bases; nucleotides outside the gene matches: 1. The germline V gene encodes CDR1 SGHAT and CDR2 FQNNGV. The CDR3 is 13 amino acids. The CDR3 sequence is CASSLGGQGAYTF. CDR3 nucleotides: TGTGCCAGCAGCTTAGGGGGACAGGGGGCCTACACCTTC.

The DNA of the CDR3 is TGTGCCAGCAGTGAAATCTGGACAACAAACACCGGGGAGCTGTTTTTT. Protein product: CASSEIWTTNTGELFF. This chain joins TRBV6-1 and TRBJ2-2, with D perhaps matching TRBD1 (5 bases). Deletions cut 2 bases from V and 2 bases from J, with 12 bases between. Germline CDR1 MNHNS, CDR2 SASEGT. The length of the CDR3 is 16 residues.

This chain joins TRBV6-6 and TRBJ2-3; 9 bases agree with TRBD2. The CDR3 contains 15 residues. V shed 4 bases, J shed 1 base, and the junction held 3 bases outside the gene matches. Germline values: CDR1 MNHNY, CDR2 SVGAGI (reference sequence). CDR3 coding DNA: TGTGCCAGCAGTTCTGGCGGGGGGGGCACAGATACGCAGTATTTT. Its translation: CASSSGGGGTDTQYF.

The rearrangement joins TRBV7-9 to TRBJ1-4; 9 bases align to TRBD1. This CDR3 region has 15 residues. The junction had 9 bases not matched to a gene; V was cut back by 5 bases and J by 8 bases. Germline V lookup: CDR1 SEHNR, CDR2 FQNEAQ (reference sequence). CDR3 sequence reads: CASSRTGTGNEKLFF. Here the CDR3 DNA reads TGTGCCAGCAGCCGAACCGGGACAGGGAACGAAAAACTGTTTTTT.

Here the CDR3 DNA reads TGTGCCAGCAGCCACCCCAGGAGGGGCTATGGCTACACCTTC. This translates into CASSHPRRGYGYTF. The chain couples TRBV6-5 to TRBJ1-2, with a tentative D call TRBD1 (5 bases). Trimming removed 6 bases at V and 4 bases at J, with 15 bases between. In germline, CDR1 is MNHEY, CDR2 SVGAGI. The CDR3 is made up of 14 amino acids.

This clone was seen once. The same CDR3 can be traced to other DNA sequences in this sample. The J gene is TRBJ1-3, the V gene TRBV6-5, with D hard to call. Germline V CDR1 and CDR2: MNHEY, SVGAGI. The CDR3 runs to 12 residues. The V and J ends lost 5 bases and 3 bases respectively, with 5 bases between them. The CDR3 DNA follows: TGTGCCAGCAGTCCTCGTGGAAACACCATATATTTT. It codes for CASSPRGNTIYF.

A word on this clone: In the same sample, other DNA sequences code for this CDR3. In DNA, the CDR3 is TGTGCCAGCAGTGAAACCCCGCAAGAGACCCAGTACTTC. Translation gives CASSETPQETQYF. V gene TRBV25-1 combines with J gene TRBJ2-5; D gene ambiguous. Trimming left V 2 bases short and J 2 bases short, with 6 bases between. The CDR3 consists of 13 residues. Germline-derived CDR1 and CDR2 are MGHDK and SYGVNS.

The chain employs TRBV7-9 and TRBJ2-7, with 7 bases aligning to TRBD1. Trimming at V came to 5 bases and at J to 5 bases, leaving 15 bases not matched to a gene. The V gene's germline CDR1 is SEHNR and CDR2 FQNEAQ (reference sequence). The CDR3 is made up of 16 amino acids. The CDR3 DNA sequence: TGTGCCAGCAGCCAAAGGGCCGGAGACAGGGTCAACGAGCAGTACTTC. Protein sequence: CASSQRAGDRVNEQYF.

The genes are TRBV29-1 and TRBJ2-3, with D perhaps being TRBD1 or TRBD2 (5 bases each). Germline V CDR1 and CDR2: SQVTM, ANQGSEA. Trimming shortened V by 4 bases and J by 4 bases, and 6 bases separated the two germline ends. This CDR3 has 11 residues. DNA for the CDR3: TGCAGCGTTGGAGGGGCAGATACGCAGTATTTT. Translated: CSVGGADTQYF.

The V gene is TRBV6-1, the J gene TRBJ1-2; 11 bases map to TRBD1. The CDR3 spans 14 residues. The V gene's germline CDR1 is MNHNS and CDR2 SASEGT. J was trimmed by 4 bases and V by 7 bases; bases with no gene match: 5. The CDR3 region has the DNA TGTGCCAGCATCCCGGGACAGGGGGTCTATGGCTACACCTTC. It specifies CASIPGQGVYGYTF.

This rearrangement joins TRBV11-3 to TRBJ1-1, with a tentative D call TRBD1 (6 bases). The V gene's germline CDR1 is SGHNT and CDR2 YENEEA. V dropped 5 bases and J dropped 5 bases, with 12 bases sitting between them. The CDR3 runs 13 residues. The CDR3 here is CASSRGGETEAFF. The CDR3 nucleotides read TGTGCCAGCAGCCGGGGGGGCGAGACTGAAGCTTTCTTT.

J is TRBJ1-1 and V is TRBV18, with 7 nucleotides matching TRBD1. The CDR3 is 18 amino acids. Germline assignment: CDR1 KGHSH and CDR2 LQKENI. With V trimmed by 1 base and J by 3 bases, 14 bases remained unmatched. CDR3 nucleotide sequence: TGTGCCAGCTCACCACAAAGGACAGGTACCCCCTCGGACACTGAAGCTTTCTTT. Translating gives CASSPQRTGTPSDTEAFF.

This sequence joins TRBV21-1 and TRBJ2-2; the D segment call TRBD1 is taken from the table without a DNA check. TRBV21-1 is a documented pseudogene. The CDR3 contains 16 residues. The CDR3 loop reads CASSKKPGQGAGELFF. CDR3 in DNA: TGTGCCAGCAGCAAAAAGCCGGGACAGGGTGCCGGGGAGCTGTTTTTT.